This record concerns one T cell receptor beta chain sequence. This entry comes from a study of shared clonotypes between healthy human individuals. Overall study: Each donor had three CD4 naive, three CD4 memory, two CD8 naive and one CD8 memory plate.

This table comes from immunoSEQ multiplex PCR, and its TCRdb copy is limited to in-frame clones, with some not included. This table has about 680,000 clones, approximately 90% appearing once. CD45RO-negative cells were positively selected for CCR7, leaving out terminally differentiated effector memory CD45RA+ cells. CDR1 and CDR2 from the germline V gene are SGDLS and YYNGEE. V was cut by 4 bases and J by 2 bases, with 14 bases left in between. The CDR3 consists of 15 residues. This receptor was identified in a man aged 30-40 years in good health. The chain couples TRBV9 to TRBJ2-3; possibly TRBD1 for D (6 bases). Sequenced material: naive CD8+ T cells sorted from blood. The CDR3 region is CASSTQGEFTDTQYF. CDR3 sequence (DNA): TGTGCCAGCAGCACACAGGGTGAATTCACAGATACGCAGTATTTT. The full variable domain, completed using reference TRBV9 and TRBJ2-3, is DSGVTQTPKHLITATGQRVTLRCSPRSGDLSVYWYQQSLDQGLQFLIQYYNGEERAKGNILERFSAQQFPDLHSELNLSSLELGDSALYFCASSTQGEFTDTQYFGPGTRLTVL.